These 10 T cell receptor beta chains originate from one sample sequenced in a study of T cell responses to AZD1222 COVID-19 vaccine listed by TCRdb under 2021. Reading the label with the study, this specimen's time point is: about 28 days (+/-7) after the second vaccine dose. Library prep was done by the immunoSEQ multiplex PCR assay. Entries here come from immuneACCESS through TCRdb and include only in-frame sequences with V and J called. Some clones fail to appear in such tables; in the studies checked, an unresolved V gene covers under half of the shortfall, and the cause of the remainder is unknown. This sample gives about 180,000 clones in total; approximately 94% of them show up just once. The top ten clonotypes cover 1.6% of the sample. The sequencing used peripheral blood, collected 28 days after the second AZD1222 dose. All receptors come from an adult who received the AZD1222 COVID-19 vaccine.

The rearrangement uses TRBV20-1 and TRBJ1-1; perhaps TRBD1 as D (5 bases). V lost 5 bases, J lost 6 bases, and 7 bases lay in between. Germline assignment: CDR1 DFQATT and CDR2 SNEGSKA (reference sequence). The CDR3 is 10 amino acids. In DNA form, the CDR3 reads TGCAGTGCTTGGGGGGCTGAAGCTTTCTTT. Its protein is CSAWGAEAFF.

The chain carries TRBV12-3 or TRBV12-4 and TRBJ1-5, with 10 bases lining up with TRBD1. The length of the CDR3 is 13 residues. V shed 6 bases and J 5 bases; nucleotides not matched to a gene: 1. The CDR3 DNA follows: TGTGCCAGCAGCGGACAGGGGGATCAGCCCCAGCATTTT. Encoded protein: CASSGQGDQPQHF.

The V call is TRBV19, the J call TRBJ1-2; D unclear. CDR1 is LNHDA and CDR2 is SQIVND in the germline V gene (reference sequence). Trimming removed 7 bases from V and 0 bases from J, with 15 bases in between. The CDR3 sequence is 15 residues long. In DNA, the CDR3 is TGTGCCAGTAAGACTACAAGGACGGCTAACTATGGCTACACCTTC. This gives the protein CASKTTRTANYGYTF.

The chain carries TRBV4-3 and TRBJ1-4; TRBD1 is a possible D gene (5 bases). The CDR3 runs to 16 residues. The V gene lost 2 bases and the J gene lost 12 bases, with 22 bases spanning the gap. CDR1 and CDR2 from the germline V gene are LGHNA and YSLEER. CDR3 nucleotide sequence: TGCGCCAGCAGCCAAAAGGGGCCGGCCCCCAGTAAGGAACTGTTTTTT. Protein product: CASSQKGPAPSKELFF.

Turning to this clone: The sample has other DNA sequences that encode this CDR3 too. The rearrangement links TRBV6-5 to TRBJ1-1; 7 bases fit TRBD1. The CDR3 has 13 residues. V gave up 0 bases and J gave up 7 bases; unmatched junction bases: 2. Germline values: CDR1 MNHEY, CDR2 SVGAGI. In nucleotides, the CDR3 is TGTGCCAGCAGTTACTCAGGGGGCGGTGAAGCTTTCTTT. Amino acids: CASSYSGGGEAFF.

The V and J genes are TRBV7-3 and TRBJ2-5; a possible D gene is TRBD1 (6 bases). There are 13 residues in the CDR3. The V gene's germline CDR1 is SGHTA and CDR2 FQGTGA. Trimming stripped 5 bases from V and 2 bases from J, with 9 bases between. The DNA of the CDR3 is TGTGCCAGCAGCCTACAGGGTCAAGAGACCCAGTACTTC. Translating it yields CASSLQGQETQYF.

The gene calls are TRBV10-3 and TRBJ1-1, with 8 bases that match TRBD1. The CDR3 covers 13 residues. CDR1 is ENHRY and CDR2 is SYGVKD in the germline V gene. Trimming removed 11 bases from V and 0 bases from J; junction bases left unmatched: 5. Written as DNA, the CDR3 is TGTGCCGGGTCGGACAGGGTGAACACTGAAGCTTTCTTT. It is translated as CAGSDRVNTEAFF.

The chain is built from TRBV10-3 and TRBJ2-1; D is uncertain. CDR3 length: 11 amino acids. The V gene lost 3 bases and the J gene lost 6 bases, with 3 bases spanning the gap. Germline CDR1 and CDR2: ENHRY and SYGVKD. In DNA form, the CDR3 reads TGTGCCATCAGTGATATCAATGAGCAGTTCTTC. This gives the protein CAISDINEQFF.

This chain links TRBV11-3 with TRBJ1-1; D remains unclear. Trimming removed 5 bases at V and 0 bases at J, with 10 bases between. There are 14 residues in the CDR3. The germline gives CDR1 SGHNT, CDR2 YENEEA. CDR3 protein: CASSEVSMNTEAFF. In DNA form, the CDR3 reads TGTGCCAGCAGCGAGGTTTCAATGAACACTGAAGCTTTCTTT.

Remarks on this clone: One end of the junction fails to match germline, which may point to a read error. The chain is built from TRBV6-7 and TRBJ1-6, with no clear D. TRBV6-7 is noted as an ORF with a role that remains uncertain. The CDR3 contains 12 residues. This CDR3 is CATSTRNSPLHF. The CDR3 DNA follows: TGTGCCACCAGTACGCGTAATTCACCCCTCCACTTT.